This T cell receptor beta chain was identified during a study of shared clonotypes between healthy human individuals. Background on the study: The study drew on a couple of women and a few men aged 18 to 49 as donors. General study results and limits: Generally, naive subsets (rather than memory subsets) showed larger estimated richness. Generation probability values for non-shared clonotypes were lower than those for clonotypes shared by all four donors.

The assay was immunoSEQ multiplex PCR, and TCRdb's table has in-frame clones only and misses some. The data contain some 2,100,000 clones, roughly 91% of them singletons. Naivety among CD8 cells was defined by CD45RO negativity and positive CCR7 selection, thereby excluding terminally differentiated effector memory CD45RA+ cells. Germline trimming cut 7 bases from V and 8 bases from J; bases unmatched to any gene: 11. The CDR3 has 15 amino acids. Germline V gene lookup returns CDR1 SNHLY and CDR2 FYNNEI. To note about this clone: The antigen is unknown.

The receptor was isolated from a man between 18 and 29 years old in good health. Some clones in this sample may be carry-over from other donors' samples. Input material: naive CD8+ T cells from PBMCs. The chain links TRBV2 to TRBJ2-1, with 10 bases fitting TRBD2. The CDR3 is CASTQPASGSDEQFF. Written as DNA, the CDR3 is TGTGCCAGCACCCAACCGGCTAGCGGGAGTGATGAGCAGTTCTTC.